The next 5 T cell receptor beta chains were all read from a single sample in a study of prognosis after radiotherapy for stage I lung cancer. Genomic DNA was subjected to two-round multiplex PCR for amplification of TCR beta CDR3. Amplification in first-round PCR relied on primers specific to each TRBV and TRBJ gene. TCRdb used MiXCR to reprocess the multiplex PCR reads, holding one entry per CDR3 protein. Of tens of thousands of distinct CDR3 sequences in the sample, less than 35% were seen once. Source: PBMCs, taken before or after stereotactic body radiation therapy (not recorded which). The receptors stem from a donor over 45 with non-small cell lung cancer.

This clonotype was recorded many times. This rearrangement joins TRBV5-1 to TRBJ2-7, with 10 bases identical to TRBD2. This CDR3 region has 15 residues. CDR1 SGHRS and CDR2 YFSETQ come from the germline V gene. V was clipped by 2 bases and J by 5 bases; unmatched bases: 7. The CDR3: CASSLTLAGANEQYF. The CDR3 DNA is TGCGCCAGCAGCTTAACTCTAGCGGGAGCTAACGAGCAGTACTTC.

With regard to this clonotype: A read error is possible here, since a much larger clone lies one base away. This rearrangement joins TRBV9 to TRBJ1-4; tentative D call: TRBD1 (6 bases). The CDR3 is made up of 14 amino acids. The V gene lost 3 bases and the J gene lost 10 bases, with 16 bases spanning the gap. Per the germline V gene, CDR1 is SGDLS and CDR2 is YYNGEE. The CDR3 bases are TGTGCCAGCAGCGGACAGGAACTGTACGGAAAACTGTTTTTT. It translates to CASSGQELYGKLFF.

This clonotype was counted at least ten times. The V and J genes are TRBV9 and TRBJ1-1; D is undetermined. Trimming took off 6 bases at V and 1 base at J, with 13 bases between the two ends. Germline V gives CDR1 SGDLS, CDR2 YYNGEE. This CDR3 is 14 amino acids long. CDR3 bases: TGTGCCAGCACTCACCGTGCCGAGAACACTGAAGCTTTCTTT. Its protein product is CASTHRAENTEAFF.

A few counts support this clonotype. CDR3 nucleotide sequence: TGTGCCAGCAGCCCTAGCGGTTCACCCCTCCACTTT. Translation gives CASSPSGSPLHF. The genes are TRBV12-3 or TRBV12-4 and TRBJ1-6; D gene unclear. The CDR3 spans 12 residues. Trimming took off 6 bases at V and 9 bases at J, with 9 bases between the two ends.

As concerns this clonotype: This likely traces to a read error, being one base from a far larger clone. V usage is TRBV6-1 and J usage is TRBJ1-5; D perhaps matches TRBD1 (6 bases). The germline V and J ends were trimmed by 7 bases and 7 bases, with 11 bases remaining between them. The CDR3 is made up of 12 amino acids. From germline, CDR1 is MNHNS and CDR2 SASEGT. DNA of the CDR3: TGTGCCAGCACGCAGGGGTGGCAGCCCCAGCATTTT. Encoded protein: CASTQGWQPQHF.